This entry lists 27 T cell receptor beta chains sequenced from one sample in a study of T-cell reconstitution after alpha-beta-depleted transplantation in children. The TCRbeta library was prepared with unique molecular identifiers. TCRdb recomputed calls from the PCR reads with MiXCR, one row per CDR3 protein. The table includes a few hundred thousand distinct CDR3 sequences, roughly a tenth detected once. The sequences come from PBMCs from the stem cell graft donor, collected from the stem cell graft. The receptors were gathered from a human donor who donated a stem cell graft to a child with acute myeloid leukemia.

This clonotype has more than one count but fewer than ten. The chain employs TRBV12-3 or TRBV12-4 and TRBJ2-1; TRBD2 aligns across 7 bases. The CDR3 runs 16 residues. V was clipped by 6 bases and J by 2 bases; unmatched bases: 10. DNA for the CDR3: TGTGCCAGCAGCTTCACGGGGAGGGATCCCTACAATGAGCAGTTCTTC. Encoded protein: CASSFTGRDPYNEQFF.

This sequence joins TRBV25-1 and TRBJ2-1; no clear D. CDR3 size: 11 residues. Per the germline V gene, CDR1 is MGHDK and CDR2 is SYGVNS. Trimming left V 6 bases short and J 9 bases short, with 9 bases between. The CDR3 loop is CASRYQAEQFF. The CDR3 nucleotides are TGTGCCAGCAGGTACCAGGCTGAGCAGTTCTTC.

This clonotype came up a few times. The rearrangement links TRBV5-1 to TRBJ2-2; 10 nucleotides match TRBD2. The CDR3 is made up of 15 amino acids. The germline gives CDR1 SGHRS, CDR2 YFSETQ. V lost 4 bases to trimming and J lost 3 bases; unmatched junction nucleotides: 3. The CDR3 region is CASSLSGRDTGELFF. The CDR3 nucleotides are TGCGCCAGCAGCCTCAGCGGGAGGGACACCGGGGAGCTGTTTTTT. Combining the CDR3 with reference TRBV5-1 and TRBJ2-2 gives the whole variable domain KAGVTQTPRYLIKTRGQQVTLSCSPISGHRSVSWYQQTPGQGLQFLFEYFSETQRNKGNFPGRFSGRQFSNSRSEMNVSTLELGDSALYLCASSLSGRDTGELFFGEGSRLTVL.

This clonotype was seen more than once but under ten times. One end of the junction is discordant with germline, which a read error may explain. The chain uses TRBV7-7 and TRBJ2-5, with D perhaps TRBD1 (6 bases). Per germline, CDR1 SSHAT and CDR2 FNYEAQ (reference sequence). This CDR3 has 13 amino acids. The CDR3 region is CASSRQGTGTQYF. CDR3 DNA: TGTGCTAGCAGTCGGCAGGGGACGGGGACCCAGTACTTC. The full variable domain, rest sourced from reference TRBV7-7 and TRBJ2-5, is GAGVSQSPRYKVTKRGQDVTLRCDPISSHATLYWYQQALGQGPEFLTYFNYEAQPDKSGLPSDRFSAERPEGSISTLTIQRTEQRDSAMYRCASSRQGTGTQYFGPGTRLLVL.

A few counts support this clonotype. The chain combines TRBV12-3 or TRBV12-4 with TRBJ2-7; 8 positions agree with TRBD2. The CDR3 has 16 amino acids. The V and J ends lost 5 bases and 3 bases, in that order; junction bases with no gene match: 12. This CDR3 reads CASSRTSGGGYYEQYF. CDR3 DNA sequence: TGTGCCAGCAGTCGTACCAGCGGGGGAGGATACTACGAGCAGTACTTC.

This clonotype was counted ten times or more. The J gene is TRBJ2-5, the V gene TRBV29-1, with D possibly matching TRBD2 (5 bases). Trimming pared 4 bases from V and 6 bases from J, leaving 6 bases between. Germline-derived CDR1 and CDR2 are SQVTM and ANQGSEA. This CDR3 comprises 10 residues. CDR3 DNA: TGCAGCGTTGCGGGGAAGACCCAGTACTTC. Amino acids: CSVAGKTQYF.

This clonotype was seen ten or more times. The rearrangement links TRBV29-1 to TRBJ2-3, with no clear D. This CDR3 is built from 12 residues. From germline, CDR1 is SQVTM and CDR2 ANQGSEA. Trimming took 3 bases from V and 3 from J, leaving 7 bases between them. This CDR3 reads CSVDFGTDTQYF. In DNA, the CDR3 is TGCAGCGTTGATTTTGGGACAGATACGCAGTATTTT.

The chain recombines TRBV7-2 with TRBJ2-7; 7 bases line up with TRBD2. V shed 4 bases and J 2 bases; nucleotides not matched to a gene: 8. CDR3 length: 15 residues. CDR1 and CDR2 (germline): SGHTA, FQGNSA. In DNA form, the CDR3 reads TGTGCCAGCAGCTCACAGGCGGGAGCCACCTACGAGCAGTACTTC. Translating it yields CASSSQAGATYEQYF.

This clonotype was counted only a few times. V usage is TRBV20-1 and J usage is TRBJ2-7; 8 nucleotides align to TRBD2. The V and J ends lost 3 bases and 3 bases, in that order; junction bases with no gene match: 13. The CDR3 has 16 amino acids. Germline values: CDR1 DFQATT, CDR2 SNEGSKA (reference sequence). The CDR3 loop is CSASGTSGMDLYEQYF. As DNA, the CDR3 is TGCAGTGCTAGCGGAACTAGCGGAATGGACCTCTACGAGCAGTACTTC.

This clonotype has a handful of counts. The gene calls are TRBV15 and TRBJ2-1, with TRBD2 matching 8 bases. V trimming: 5 bases; J trimming: 6 bases; junction bases outside the gene matches: 12. CDR1 and CDR2 from the germline V gene are LNHNV and YYDKDF (reference sequence). There are 16 residues in the CDR3. CDR3 coding DNA: TGTGCCACCAGCGGTTTTGGACTAGCCAATATCAATGAGCAGTTCTTC. This translates into CATSGFGLANINEQFF.

V usage is TRBV3-1 and J usage is TRBJ2-1; D gene unclear. The CDR3 has 17 amino acids. Germline loops: CDR1 LGHDT, CDR2 YNNKEL (reference sequence). Between the trimmed V and J ends, which lost 10 bases and 6 bases, there was a span of 28 bases. The CDR3 here is CATSPSSARWQSNEQFF. For the CDR3, the DNA is TGTGCCACCTCCCCCTCCTCCGCCCGTTGGCAATCCAATGAGCAGTTCTTC.

This clonotype was seen only a few times. V is TRBV5-1 and J is TRBJ2-7, with 10 bases that match TRBD2. This CDR3 region has 15 residues. The germline gives CDR1 SGHRS, CDR2 YFSETQ. Unmatched junction bases numbered 4, after V lost 4 bases and J lost 0 bases. The CDR3 sequence is CASSRTSGASYEQYF. CDR3 nucleotide sequence: TGCGCCAGCAGCCGGACTAGCGGTGCCTCCTACGAGCAGTACTTC.

V and J are TRBV5-1 and TRBJ2-1; 8 positions agree with TRBD2. The CDR3 runs 15 residues. Germline CDR1 is SGHRS and CDR2 is YFSETQ. V was pared by 7 bases and J by 7 bases, with 13 bases of the junction left unmatched. DNA of the CDR3: TGCGCCAGCCGCGTCGAGACTAGCGCCTTAAATGAGCAGTTCTTC. Its translation: CASRVETSALNEQFF.

This clonotype was seen repeatedly, ten times or more. The chain links TRBV6-6 to TRBJ2-3; no clear D. Germline CDR1 is MNHNY and CDR2 is SVGAGI (reference sequence). Trimming removed 7 bases at V and 2 bases at J, with 10 bases between. The CDR3 has 13 amino acids. This CDR3 is CASTPGSTDTQYF. The CDR3 nucleotides are TGTGCCAGCACCCCGGGTTCCACAGATACGCAGTATTTT.

The V and J genes are TRBV10-3 and TRBJ1-1; D may be TRBD1 (6 bases). This CDR3 contains 13 residues. The germline V gene encodes CDR1 ENHRY and CDR2 SYGVKD. V lost 9 bases and J 5 bases, leaving 16 bases between the germline ends. The chain's CDR3 is CAIKQGGGTEAFF. The CDR3 DNA reads as TGTGCCATTAAACAGGGAGGGGGAACTGAAGCTTTCTTT.

A few counts support this clonotype. The chain employs TRBV10-3 and TRBJ2-5; 10 bases align to TRBD1. Trimming cost V 2 bases and J 4 bases; bases outside gene matches: 1. Germline V lookup: CDR1 ENHRY, CDR2 SYGVKD. The length of the CDR3 is 14 residues. The CDR3 region is CAISEGTGAETQYF. CDR3 bases: TGTGCCATCAGTGAGGGGACAGGGGCAGAGACCCAGTACTTC.

This rearrangement joins TRBV6-5 to TRBJ2-5; the match to TRBD1 covers 9 bases. Germline V lookup: CDR1 MNHEY, CDR2 SVGAGI. The CDR3 has 15 residues. J was trimmed by 2 bases and V by 5 bases; bases with no gene match: 6. In nucleotides, the CDR3 is TGTGCCAGCAGTGCCGGACAGGGGAGACAAGAGACCCAGTACTTC. Translation gives CASSAGQGRQETQYF.

The chain has TRBV20-1 and TRBJ2-7; 10 bases fit TRBD1. The length of the CDR3 is 13 residues. Per germline, CDR1 DFQATT and CDR2 SNEGSKA (reference sequence). The V gene end was trimmed by 3 bases and the J gene end by 5 bases; junction bases not matched to a gene: 4. The CDR3 DNA reads TGCAGTGCTAGGGGACAGGGGTCGAACGAGCAGTACTTC. It codes for CSARGQGSNEQYF.

In this sample, this clonotype turned up many times. The gene calls are TRBV7-2 and TRBJ1-1; perhaps TRBD1 as D (5 bases). V lost 5 bases and J 4 bases, leaving 11 bases between the germline ends. Germline V lookup: CDR1 SGHTA, CDR2 FQGNSA. CDR3 length: 13 amino acids. The CDR3 DNA reads as TGTGCCAGCAGCGAACAGCAGGGCACTGAAGCTTTCTTT. Its translation is CASSEQQGTEAFF.

There are a few counts of this clonotype. The chain is built from TRBV15 and TRBJ2-1; either TRBD1 or TRBD2 may supply D (6 bases each). CDR1 LNHNV and CDR2 YYDKDF come from the germline V gene (reference sequence). The V and J ends lost 4 bases and 5 bases respectively, with 27 bases between them. This CDR3 comprises 19 residues. The CDR3 DNA reads as TGTGCCACCAGCACTGAGGTTATTTGGGGGGCTAGCGTTAACAATGAGCAGTTCTTC. Translation: CATSTEVIWGASVNNEQFF.

This clonotype was picked up many times. The chain couples TRBV6-1 to TRBJ2-2, with D possibly being TRBD1 or TRBD2 (6 bases each). Germline V gene data show CDR1 as MNHNS and CDR2 as SASEGT. Trimming removed 8 bases from V and 0 bases from J, with 16 bases in between. The CDR3 sequence is 16 residues long. This chain's CDR3 is CASEAGGRANTGELFF. The CDR3 DNA follows: TGTGCCAGCGAAGCTGGGGGGCGGGCGAACACCGGGGAGCTGTTTTTT.

The sample holds a few counts of this clonotype. The gene calls are TRBV12-3 or TRBV12-4 and TRBJ1-2; D gene ambiguous. V lost 1 base and J 8 bases, leaving 8 bases between the germline ends. This CDR3 region has 12 residues. CDR3 region: CASSLGPRGYTF. DNA of the CDR3: TGTGCCAGCAGTTTAGGGCCGCGGGGCTACACCTTC.

This clonotype was picked up many times. This sequence joins TRBV7-2 and TRBJ1-1; possible D gene TRBD1, 5 bases. The CDR3 totals 14 residues. Trimming removed 1 base at V and 7 bases at J, with 13 bases between. Per the germline V gene, CDR1 is SGHTA and CDR2 is FQGNSA. As DNA, the CDR3 is TGTGCCAGCAGCTTAGACCGGCAGGGTAATGAAGCTTTCTTT. It specifies CASSLDRQGNEAFF.

The chain combines TRBV30 with TRBJ1-5, with 7 bases lining up with TRBD1. This CDR3 has 13 amino acids. The ends lost 3 bases at V and 4 bases at J; junction bases unmatched: 3. Looked up from germline, CDR1 is GTSNPN and CDR2 is SVGIG (reference sequence). The CDR3 protein is CAWRRDSNQPQHF. The CDR3 nucleotides read TGTGCCTGGAGAAGGGACAGTAATCAGCCCCAGCATTTT.

This sequence joins TRBV20-1 and TRBJ2-3; 12 nucleotides align to TRBD2. V lost 3 bases to trimming and J lost 4 bases; unmatched junction nucleotides: 2. Germline values: CDR1 DFQATT, CDR2 SNEGSKA (reference sequence). The CDR3 spans 14 residues. CDR3 region: CSASLAGGSDTQYF. As DNA, the CDR3 is TGCAGTGCTAGCCTAGCGGGAGGGTCAGATACGCAGTATTTT.

This clonotype showed up many times. This chain joins TRBV5-1 and TRBJ2-1, with 10 bases that match TRBD1. V was pared by 1 base and J by 9 bases, with 10 bases of the junction left unmatched. CDR1 and CDR2 from the germline V gene are SGHRS and YFSETQ. The CDR3 consists of 16 residues. The CDR3, as DNA: TGCGCCAGCAGCTTGAAGGACAGGGGGGATAGGAGTGAGCAGTTCTTC. Its translation: CASSLKDRGDRSEQFF.

This clonotype was counted a few times. The V call is TRBV12-3 or TRBV12-4, the J call TRBJ2-5; a weak D match, TRBD1 (6 bases). The V end lost 6 bases, the J end lost 1 base, and 12 bases lay between the germline ends. The CDR3 is 14 residues long. CDR3: CASSPETGQETQYF. CDR3 sequence (DNA): TGTGCCAGCAGCCCCGAGACAGGCCAAGAGACCCAGTACTTC.